The 21 T cell receptor beta chains given below trace back to one sample, sequenced in a study of beta chain features in type 1 diabetes. Study-wide results and limits: TCRB CDR3 length was moderately but significantly reduced in all four CD4+ subsets of Type 1 diabetes patients.

Reverse transcribing all isolated RNA meant expressed TCRB transcripts were sequenced. Method: immunoSEQ multiplex PCR; TCRdb's copy keeps in-frame clones and lacks some. The sample contains 500,000 to 850,000 clones, around an eighth of which appear only once. These receptors' targets are unknown. The sample comprised naive CD4+ T cells from blood. These receptors came from a man younger than 35 with type 1 diabetes.

This clone was seen more than once but under ten times. This rearrangement joins TRBV29-1 to TRBJ2-7; 7 nucleotides align to TRBD2. V lost 6 bases, J lost 0 bases, and 5 bases stayed unmatched. The CDR3 is 13 amino acids. The germline V gene has CDR1 SQVTM and CDR2 ANQGSEA. Here the CDR3 DNA reads TGCAGCGTAGCGGGACTACCCTCCTACGAGCAGTACTTC. The encoded protein is CSVAGLPSYEQYF.

This clone was recorded once. This chain connects TRBV15 to TRBJ2-7; D is unresolved. Trimming pared 0 bases from V and 2 bases from J, leaving 5 bases between. The germline V gene encodes CDR1 LNHNV and CDR2 YYDKDF (reference sequence). CDR3 length: 13 residues. The CDR3 DNA follows: TGTGCCACCAGCAGAGAACCCCCCTACGAGCAGTACTTC. Its protein is CATSREPPYEQYF.

The chain combines TRBV20-1 with TRBJ1-1; the match to TRBD1 covers 9 bases. This CDR3 is built from 10 residues. Trimming cost V 5 bases and J 12 bases; bases outside gene matches: 4. Per the germline V gene, CDR1 is DFQATT and CDR2 is SNEGSKA (reference sequence). The CDR3, as DNA: TGCAGTGCTGGACAGGGGAGGCCTTTCTTT. Translated: CSAGQGRPFF.

This clone occurred a few times. The genes are TRBV28 and TRBJ1-5; TRBD1 aligns across 7 bases. The length of the CDR3 is 15 residues. Germline CDR1 is MDHEN and CDR2 is SYDVKM. V lost 6 bases and J lost 3; bases outside the gene matches: 8. The CDR3 protein is CASSPGGFFNQPQHF. The DNA for the CDR3 is TGTGCCAGCAGCCCAGGGGGGTTCTTCAATCAGCCCCAGCATTTT.

This clone was seen only a few times. The genes are TRBV4-1 and TRBJ2-2, with TRBD1 as a possible D gene (6 bases). With 1 base removed from V and 2 bases from J, the gap between germline ends came to 8 bases. The length of the CDR3 is 15 residues. Germline V gene sequence: CDR1 MGHRA, CDR2 YSYEKL. DNA of the CDR3: TGCGCCAGCAGCCAAGGACAGGATAACACCGGGGAGCTGTTTTTT. Amino acids: CASSQGQDNTGELFF.

This chain links TRBV29-1 with TRBJ2-1; D may be TRBD2 (5 bases). V was shortened by 4 bases and J by 5 bases, with 12 bases between the two germline ends. The CDR3 has 13 residues. Germline CDR1 is SQVTM and CDR2 is ANQGSEA. The CDR3 loop is CSVVSGGHNEQFF. CDR3 DNA sequence: TGCAGCGTTGTGTCCGGAGGTCACAATGAGCAGTTCTTC.

This clone has only a few counts. The chain combines TRBV27 with TRBJ1-2; a weak D match, TRBD1 (6 bases). Germline values: CDR1 MNHEY, CDR2 SMNVEV (reference sequence). This CDR3 is built from 13 residues. The V and J ends lost 9 bases and 4 bases respectively, with 15 bases between them. The DNA for the CDR3 is TGTGCCAGGCACGGACAGCTATGCTATGGCTACACCTTC. Encoded protein: CARHGQLCYGYTF.

The chain carries TRBV2 and TRBJ2-1, with D unresolved. Trimming pared 2 bases from V and 7 bases from J, leaving 6 bases between. The CDR3 is made up of 12 amino acids. Germline V gene sequence: CDR1 SNHLY, CDR2 FYNNEI. CDR3 DNA sequence: TGTGCCAGCAGTGAATTTACTAATGAGCAGTTCTTC. Its translation is CASSEFTNEQFF.

The V and J genes are TRBV4-1 and TRBJ1-4; a weak D match, TRBD1 (6 bases). V was cut by 2 bases and J by 10 bases, with 11 bases left in between. This CDR3 comprises 13 residues. CDR1 and CDR2 from the germline V gene are MGHRA and YSYEKL. The CDR3 here is CASSQQGGGKLFF. CDR3 nucleotide sequence: TGCGCCAGCAGCCAACAAGGGGGGGGAAAACTGTTTTTT.

This clone has a count of ten or more. This rearrangement joins TRBV29-1 to TRBJ2-1, with D possibly TRBD1 on 5 matching bases. The CDR3 spans 11 residues. CDR1 is SQVTM and CDR2 is ANQGSEA in the germline V gene. Trimming left V 7 bases short and J 8 bases short, with 12 bases between. CDR3 nucleotides: TGCAGCGGGGGCCAAAACTATGAGCAGTTCTTC. It encodes CSGGQNYEQFF.

J is TRBJ2-7 and V is TRBV25-1; 10 bases map to TRBD1. The CDR3 spans 16 residues. V trimming: 4 bases; J trimming: 2 bases; junction bases outside the gene matches: 8. CDR1 is MGHDK, CDR2 SYGVNS, per germline. The CDR3 DNA sequence: TGTGCCAGCAGTGCACCACCGGGACAGGGGACCTACGAGCAGTACTTC. The encoded protein is CASSAPPGQGTYEQYF.

There are many counts of this clone. This chain joins TRBV28 and TRBJ2-6; D gene unclear. The CDR3 length is 15 residues. Looked up from germline, CDR1 is MDHEN and CDR2 is SYDVKM. With 4 bases removed from V and 1 base from J, the gap between germline ends came to 8 bases. CDR3 sequence (DNA): TGTGCCAGCAGTTCGACAACATCTGGGGCCAACGTCCTGACTTTC. Encoded protein: CASSSTTSGANVLTF.

The chain combines TRBV29-1 with TRBJ1-1; 8 bases match TRBD1. The CDR3 is 14 residues long. The germline V gene encodes CDR1 SQVTM and CDR2 ANQGSEA. After removal of 7 bases from V and 4 bases from J, the junction contained 11 bases not matched to a gene. CDR3 loop: CSGSRDRRFTEAFF. CDR3 nucleotides: TGCAGCGGCAGCCGGGACAGGAGGTTCACTGAAGCTTTCTTT.

This clone occurred a few times. The chain carries TRBV28 and TRBJ2-7; 7 bases map to TRBD1. CDR3 length: 12 residues. V gave up 6 bases and J gave up 4 bases; unmatched junction bases: 3. The germline gives CDR1 MDHEN, CDR2 SYDVKM. CDR3 loop: CASRGTAYEQYF. The CDR3 DNA reads as TGTGCCAGCAGGGGGACAGCTTACGAGCAGTACTTC.

This clone was seen more than once but under ten times. The chain is built from TRBV21-1 and TRBJ2-5; the table's D call, TRBD1, has no DNA check behind it. TRBV21-1 is assigned pseudogene status. The CDR3 is 15 residues long. The CDR3 region has the DNA TGTGCCAGCAGCGCTCTCCGGACACCCATCGACGACCAGTACTTC. Translating it yields CASSALRTPIDDQYF.

V is TRBV2 and J is TRBJ1-1, with TRBD1 matching 8 bases. CDR1 and CDR2 (germline): SNHLY, FYNNEI. The CDR3 runs to 14 residues. The J segment lost 4 bases and the V segment lost 6 bases, leaving 7 bases of the junction unmatched. CDR3 nucleotides: TGTGCCAGCAGAGGGGACAGGAGAAGCACTGAAGCTTTCTTT. This encodes CASRGDRRSTEAFF.

The gene calls are TRBV29-1 and TRBJ1-5, with no clear D. CDR1 is SQVTM, CDR2 ANQGSEA, per germline. The CDR3 has 12 amino acids. The V gene lost 4 bases and the J gene lost 0 bases, with 4 bases spanning the gap. The CDR3 loop is CSVGASNQPQHF. In nucleotides, the CDR3 is TGCAGCGTTGGGGCTAGCAATCAGCCCCAGCATTTT.

V usage is TRBV5-6 and J usage is TRBJ1-1; D gene ambiguous. Trimming removed 2 bases at V and 0 bases at J, with 5 bases between. This CDR3 has 13 residues. Per germline, CDR1 SGHDT and CDR2 YYEEEE. CDR3 amino acids: CASSLPMNTEAFF. The CDR3, as DNA: TGTGCCAGCAGCTTACCCATGAACACTGAAGCTTTCTTT. The entire variable domain, with the rest obtained from reference TRBV5-6 and TRBJ1-1, is as follows: DAGVTQSPTHLIKTRGQQVTLRCSPKSGHDTVSWYQQALGQGPQFIFQYYEEEERQRGNFPDRFSGHQFPNYSSELNVNALLLGDSALYLCASSLPMNTEAFFGQGTRLTVV.

This sequence joins TRBV2 and TRBJ1-1; TRBD1 might be the D (5 bases). Germline values: CDR1 SNHLY, CDR2 FYNNEI. The CDR3 is 12 amino acids. The germline V and J ends were trimmed by 5 bases and 8 bases, with 12 bases remaining between them. The CDR3 spells CASSRGAQEAFF. The CDR3 DNA sequence: TGTGCCAGCAGTAGGGGCGCCCAAGAAGCTTTCTTT.

The V and J genes are TRBV28 and TRBJ2-7, with TRBD1 matching over 10 bases. V gave up 2 bases and J gave up 3 bases; unmatched junction bases: 4. The CDR3 is 15 amino acids. Looked up from germline, CDR1 is MDHEN and CDR2 is SYDVKM. The CDR3 nucleotides read TGTGCCAGCAGTTTACCGGGACAGGGGTTCTACGAGCAGTACTTC. This translates into CASSLPGQGFYEQYF.

V and J are TRBV18 and TRBJ2-1, with TRBD2 matching 8 bases. This CDR3 region has 16 residues. Looked up from germline, CDR1 is KGHSH and CDR2 is LQKENI. The J segment lost 8 bases and the V segment lost 3 bases, leaving 12 bases of the junction unmatched. CDR3 in amino acids: CASSPKLGLEFHEQFF. The CDR3 DNA sequence: TGTGCCAGCTCACCTAAATTGGGACTAGAGTTCCATGAGCAGTTCTTC.